These 30 T cell receptor beta chains were sequenced from one sample in a study of identical twins. TCRdb reprocessed the 5' RACE reads via MiXCR and lists one record per CDR3 protein. The data show some 760,000 distinct CDR3 sequences, 18% seen once. The same data also contributed to another study, on T cells expressing NK-cell markers.

What was sequenced was PBMCs. All receptors derive from a woman aged 18-29 years in good health.

This clonotype has only a few counts. V is TRBV20-1 and J is TRBJ2-3, with D tentatively TRBD1 (7 bases). Deletions cut 5 bases from V and 6 bases from J, with 18 bases between. CDR1 is DFQATT and CDR2 is SNEGSKA in the germline V gene (reference sequence). This CDR3 has 14 amino acids. DNA of the CDR3: TGCAGTGCTCGCCCACAGGGGAGGATGGATACGCAGTATTTT. This codes for CSARPQGRMDTQYF.

This clonotype has at least ten counts. V gene TRBV7-9 combines with J gene TRBJ1-2; 10 bases align to TRBD1. With V trimmed by 5 bases and J by 5 bases, 8 bases remained unmatched. Germline V lookup: CDR1 SEHNR, CDR2 FQNEAQ (reference sequence). CDR3 length: 15 amino acids. The DNA of the CDR3 is TGTGCCAGCAGCCGATCTCCGGGACAGGGGTATGGCTACACCTTC. This translates into CASSRSPGQGYGYTF.

In its sample, this clonotype was seen many times. The CDR3 sequence: CASSFSGINQPQHF. CDR3 coding DNA: TGTGCCAGCAGTTTCTCGGGGATAAATCAGCCCCAGCATTTT. The chain joins TRBV12-3 or TRBV12-4 to TRBJ1-5; D remains unclear. CDR3 length equals 14 residues. V shed 3 bases and J shed 4 bases, with 10 bases lying between them.

This clonotype was counted between two and nine times. The V gene is TRBV6-1, the J gene TRBJ2-7, with D possibly being TRBD2 (5 bases). Looked up from germline, CDR1 is MNHNS and CDR2 is SASEGT. V was cut by 7 bases and J by 2 bases, with 9 bases left in between. The CDR3 is 12 residues long. In DNA form, the CDR3 reads TGTGCCAGCACTCAAGCGGCCTACGAGCAGTACTTC. Its protein product is CASTQAAYEQYF.

The sample holds a few counts of this clonotype. This CDR3 reads CASRDRQGVTEAFF. CDR3 DNA: TGTGCCAGCAGGGACAGGCAGGGAGTGACTGAAGCTTTCTTT. The rearrangement uses TRBV6-1 and TRBJ1-1; 7 nucleotides line up with TRBD1. Germline values: CDR1 MNHNS, CDR2 SASEGT. The CDR3 extends over 14 amino acids. J lost 5 bases, V lost 6 bases, and 9 bases had no gene match.

V gene TRBV29-1 combines with J gene TRBJ2-3; 7 positions match TRBD2. V shed 8 bases, J shed 0 bases, and the junction held 8 bases outside the gene matches. The CDR3 runs to 14 residues. CDR1 and CDR2 from the germline V gene are SQVTM and ANQGSEA. In DNA form, the CDR3 reads TGCAGCTCTCGTGGGCGGGGGAGCACAGATACGCAGTATTTT. Encoded protein: CSSRGRGSTDTQYF.

In this sample, this clonotype turned up a few times. The chain carries TRBV27 and TRBJ2-1, with 7 bases identical to TRBD2. The germline V gene encodes CDR1 MNHEY and CDR2 SMNVEV (reference sequence). V was pared by 5 bases and J by 6 bases, with 13 bases of the junction left unmatched. The length of the CDR3 is 16 residues. The CDR3 nucleotides are TGTGCCAGCAGTAGAGCCGGCGCGGGAGTTAGCAATGAGCAGTTCTTC. Translation gives CASSRAGAGVSNEQFF.

The V and J genes are TRBV5-1 and TRBJ2-7; D might be TRBD2 (5 bases). The CDR3 extends over 14 amino acids. V dropped 1 base and J dropped 2 bases, with 10 bases sitting between them. From germline, CDR1 is SGHRS and CDR2 YFSETQ. The CDR3 protein is CASSLSSATYEQYF. The DNA of the CDR3 is TGCGCCAGCAGCTTGAGTAGCGCTACCTACGAGCAGTACTTC.

This clonotype was counted between two and nine times. V gene TRBV6-5 combines with J gene TRBJ2-7, with D perhaps TRBD1 (6 bases). The V gene's germline CDR1 is MNHEY and CDR2 SVGAGI. V lost 0 bases, J lost 3 bases, and 12 bases lay in between. The CDR3 sequence is 15 residues long. The CDR3 region is CASSYSSRGSYEQYF. DNA for the CDR3: TGTGCCAGCAGTTACTCTAGCAGGGGAAGCTACGAGCAGTACTTC.

The table lists this clonotype with a few counts. This chain connects TRBV20-1 to TRBJ1-2; D is uncertain. This CDR3 is built from 14 residues. Trimming cost V 2 bases and J 0 bases, with 10 bases left between them. The germline CDR1 and CDR2 sequences are DFQATT and SNEGSKA (reference sequence). The CDR3 bases are TGCAGTGCTAGACTAGCAGCCTCTAACTATGGCTACACCTTC. Protein product: CSARLAASNYGYTF.

This clonotype was detected only a few times. The V and J genes are TRBV20-1 and TRBJ2-1, with D possibly being TRBD1 or TRBD2 (5 bases each). The germline V and J ends were trimmed by 6 bases and 6 bases, with 21 bases remaining between them. Germline V gene lookup returns CDR1 DFQATT and CDR2 SNEGSKA (reference sequence). The CDR3 sequence is 15 residues long. CDR3 region: CSADPVGEESNEQFF. The CDR3 DNA reads as TGCAGTGCCGACCCGGTGGGGGAAGAGAGCAATGAGCAGTTCTTC.

For this clonotype: Germline is not matched at one junction end, which may reflect a read error. V and J are TRBV6-2 or TRBV6-3 and TRBJ1-1, with 7 bases fitting TRBD1. CDR1 and CDR2 from the germline V gene are MNHEY and SVGEGT. The CDR3 contains 11 residues. CDR3 residues: CASRDRTGAFF. As DNA, the CDR3 is TGTGCCAGCAGGGACAGGACTGGAGCTTTCTTT.

This clonotype was counted many times. The genes are TRBV5-5 and TRBJ1-4; no definite D call. This CDR3 is built from 13 residues. Germline CDR1 reads SGHKS; CDR2 reads YYEKEE (reference sequence). V was shortened by 1 base and J by 3 bases, with 4 bases between the two germline ends. CDR3 DNA: TGTGCCAGCAGCTTGATCTCTAATGAAAAACTGTTTTTT. This codes for CASSLISNEKLFF.

The chain uses TRBV28 and TRBJ1-5; unclear D gene. Per germline, CDR1 MDHEN and CDR2 SYDVKM. Trimming pared 6 bases from V and 1 base from J, leaving 10 bases between. The CDR3 spans 14 residues. This CDR3 is CASSRVESNQPQHF. In DNA form, the CDR3 reads TGTGCCAGCAGCCGGGTGGAAAGCAATCAGCCCCAGCATTTT.

This clonotype has only a few counts. The chain links TRBV18 to TRBJ2-1, with D maybe TRBD2 (5 bases). V was trimmed by 3 bases and J by 5 bases, leaving 11 bases between them. The CDR3 has 14 amino acids. The germline gives CDR1 KGHSH, CDR2 LQKENI. CDR3 DNA: TGTGCCAGCTCACCTACGGACTCGGACAATGAGCAGTTCTTC. Amino acids: CASSPTDSDNEQFF. The full variable domain, completed using reference TRBV18 and TRBJ2-1, is NAGVMQNPRHLVRRRGQEARLRCSPMKGHSHVYWYRQLPEEGLKFMVYLQKENIIDESGMPKERFSAEFPKEGPSILRIQQVVRGDSAAYFCASSPTDSDNEQFFGPGTRLTVL.

Only a few counts were recorded for this clonotype. The chain employs TRBV7-9 and TRBJ2-7; D possibly uses TRBD1 or TRBD2 (5 bases each). Trimming took 1 base from V and 5 from J, leaving 12 bases between them. Germline V CDR1 and CDR2: SEHNR, FQNEAQ (reference sequence). This CDR3 spans 14 amino acids. As DNA, the CDR3 is TGTGCCAGCAGCTTAGATTCAGGGAGAAACGAGCAGTACTTC. Its translation: CASSLDSGRNEQYF.

This clonotype turned up a few times. This chain's CDR3 is CASSQKPGPLGYEQYF. Written as DNA, the CDR3 is TGTGCCAGCAGCCAGAAACCGGGACCCTTGGGCTACGAGCAGTACTTC. The gene calls are TRBV3-1 and TRBJ2-7; D could derive from TRBD1 or TRBD2 (5 bases each). Trimming took off 3 bases at V and 3 bases at J, with 18 bases between the two ends. Per germline, CDR1 LGHDT and CDR2 YNNKEL (reference sequence). The CDR3 is 16 residues long.

The J gene is TRBJ2-5, the V gene TRBV20-1, with 11 nucleotides matching TRBD2. The CDR3 sequence is 14 residues long. The J segment lost 2 bases and the V segment lost 7 bases, leaving 6 bases of the junction unmatched. Germline V lookup: CDR1 DFQATT, CDR2 SNEGSKA (reference sequence). DNA for the CDR3: TGCAGTGTAAAATTAGCGGGGGGGCAAGAGACCCAGTACTTC. This gives the protein CSVKLAGGQETQYF.

The chain's CDR3 is CASSRDRVDSPLHF. The CDR3 coding sequence is TGTGCCAGCAGCCGCGACAGGGTAGACTCACCCCTCCACTTT. The chain is built from TRBV12-3 or TRBV12-4 and TRBJ1-6; 7 positions agree with TRBD1. The CDR3 has 14 residues. J was trimmed by 10 bases and V by 6 bases; bases with no gene match: 9.

CDR3 loop: CASSLKHRSATDPTGNEQFF. The CDR3, as DNA: TGTGCCAGCAGCTTGAAGCACAGGTCCGCGACAGACCCAACTGGGAATGAGCAGTTCTTC. The chain is built from TRBV5-4 and TRBJ2-1; D is possibly TRBD1 (5 bases). Trimming left V 1 base short and J 7 bases short, with 30 bases between. This CDR3 has 20 amino acids. The germline V gene encodes CDR1 SGHNT and CDR2 YYREEE (reference sequence).

In this sample, this clonotype turned up a few times. The rearrangement joins TRBV12-3 or TRBV12-4 to TRBJ1-4; D remains ambiguous. CDR3 length equals 13 residues. V was pared by 6 bases and J by 7 bases, with 12 bases between. DNA of the CDR3: TGTGCCAGCAGCCCTGACGTAATTGAAAAACTGTTTTTT. It codes for CASSPDVIEKLFF.

A few counts support this clonotype. V gene TRBV6-1 combines with J gene TRBJ2-1; 11 nucleotides line up with TRBD2. The CDR3 sequence is 16 residues long. V was pared by 7 bases and J by 8 bases, with 13 bases of the junction left unmatched. Per germline, CDR1 MNHNS and CDR2 SASEGT. DNA for the CDR3: TGTGCCAGCACCAGCGTAGCGGGAGGGGCTCCTCATGAGCAGTTCTTC. Its translation: CASTSVAGGAPHEQFF.

This clonotype was observed a handful of times. The genes are TRBV19 and TRBJ1-4, with a weak D call TRBD1 (6 bases). V was pared by 9 bases and J by 8 bases, with 19 bases between. The germline CDR1 and CDR2 sequences are LNHDA and SQIVND (reference sequence). The CDR3 loop spans 14 amino acids. CDR3 residues: CASRGGRGREKLFF. The CDR3 coding sequence is TGTGCCAGCCGAGGAGGCAGGGGACGAGAAAAACTGTTTTTT.

The gene calls are TRBV9 and TRBJ2-7; TRBD1 matches at 9 bases. CDR3 size: 15 residues. Looked up from germline, CDR1 is SGDLS and CDR2 is YYNGEE. Trimming removed 0 bases from V and 5 bases from J; junction bases left unmatched: 6. The CDR3 DNA sequence: TGTGCCAGCAGCGTAGCGGGACAGGGATTCAACGAGCAGTACTTC. It specifies CASSVAGQGFNEQYF.

This clonotype showed up many times. The chain links TRBV5-1 to TRBJ2-5; unclear D gene. The CDR3 runs 14 residues. Germline CDR1 SGHRS, CDR2 YFSETQ. V lost 2 bases to trimming and J lost 0 bases, with 8 bases between them. This CDR3 is CASSFSGNQETQYF. The CDR3 DNA is TGCGCCAGCAGCTTCTCAGGAAACCAAGAGACCCAGTACTTC.

In its sample, this clonotype was seen once. This chain joins TRBV6-1 and TRBJ2-7, with D perhaps TRBD2 (6 bases). The CDR3 is 14 residues long. CDR1 and CDR2 (germline): MNHNS, SASEGT. Trimming removed 7 bases from V and 4 bases from J, with 17 bases in between. The CDR3 DNA is TGTGCCAGCACGCCACTCGGGACTTTTTACGAGCAGTACTTC. Encoded protein: CASTPLGTFYEQYF.

A few counts support this clonotype. The V gene is TRBV6-2 or TRBV6-3, the J gene TRBJ2-7; D gene unclear. V was trimmed by 5 bases and J by 3 bases, leaving 14 bases between them. Per germline, CDR1 MNHEY and CDR2 SVGEGT. The CDR3 is 14 residues long. CDR3 nucleotides: TGTGCCAGCAGTCCCGGGCCGCCTGACTACGAGCAGTACTTC. Its translation is CASSPGPPDYEQYF.

This clonotype occurred many times. This chain connects TRBV7-2 to TRBJ1-3; D gene ambiguous. CDR3 length: 13 residues. Germline CDR1 is SGHTA and CDR2 is FQGNSA. Trimming pared 3 bases from V and 4 bases from J, leaving 7 bases between. Written as DNA, the CDR3 is TGTGCCAGCAGCTTGGATCCGGGAAACACCATATATTTT. This gives the protein CASSLDPGNTIYF. The full variable domain, its missing parts supplied by reference TRBV7-2 and TRBJ1-3, is GAGVSQSPSNKVTEKGKDVELRCDPISGHTALYWYRQSLGQGLEFLIYFQGNSAPDKSGLPSDRFSAERTGGSVSTLTIQRTQQEDSAVYLCASSLDPGNTIYFGEGSWLTVV.

This clonotype was counted between two and nine times. The rearrangement uses TRBV5-6 and TRBJ1-3; no firm D call. From germline, CDR1 is SGHDT and CDR2 YYEEEE. Trimming pared 2 bases from V and 8 bases from J, leaving 11 bases between. The CDR3 has 13 amino acids. The CDR3 sequence is CASSFDLGDTIYF. CDR3 bases: TGTGCCAGCAGCTTTGACCTGGGAGACACCATATATTTT.

This clonotype occurred a few times. The gene calls are TRBV20-1 and TRBJ2-7; D gene unclear. Trimming took off 4 bases at V and 3 bases at J, with 10 bases between the two ends. In germline, CDR1 is DFQATT, CDR2 SNEGSKA (reference sequence). The CDR3 contains 12 residues. The CDR3 coding sequence is TGCAGTGCTACCACCCGAGACTACGAGCAGTACTTC. Translating it yields CSATTRDYEQYF.